Shown below are 26 T cell receptor beta chains from a single sample sequenced in a study of blood T cell repertoires in COVID-19. TCRdb's table, derived via immunoSEQ multiplex PCR, lists solely in-frame clones and lacks some. This sample has 98,000 or so clones, with around 64% found just once. What was sequenced was peripheral blood. The receptors here all came from a woman aged 40 to 55 with acute or convalescent COVID-19.

The CDR3 is CASRQGPQEAGELFF. The CDR3 DNA follows: TGTGCCAGCAGACAGGGGCCGCAGGAGGCCGGGGAGCTGTTTTTT. The rearrangement links TRBV7-8 to TRBJ2-2; 7 nucleotides align to TRBD1. Germline trimming cut 6 bases from V and 6 bases from J; bases unmatched to any gene: 10. Per the germline V gene, CDR1 is SGHVS and CDR2 is FQNEAQ. This CDR3 is 15 amino acids long.

The chain employs TRBV27 and TRBJ1-5; no firm D call. This CDR3 has 14 amino acids. CDR1 is MNHEY, CDR2 SMNVEV, per germline (reference sequence). Trimming shortened V by 3 bases and J by 2 bases, and 8 bases separated the two germline ends. The DNA for the CDR3 is TGTGCCAGCAGTTTTAATCGAGGCAATCAGCCCCAGCATTTT. This sequence encodes CASSFNRGNQPQHF.

The chain joins TRBV15 to TRBJ2-7; perhaps TRBD2 as D (5 bases). The CDR3 is 15 amino acids. Trimming removed 0 bases at V and 0 bases at J, with 9 bases between. CDR1 is LNHNV, CDR2 YYDKDF, per germline (reference sequence). The DNA for the CDR3 is TGTGCCACCAGCAGAGATCCGGGGAGCTCCTACGAGCAGTACTTC. It yields the protein CATSRDPGSSYEQYF.

The chain is built from TRBV4-1 and TRBJ1-4, with no clear D. The CDR3 loop spans 16 amino acids. CDR1 and CDR2 (germline): MGHRA, YSYEKL. Trimming shortened V by 3 bases and J by 4 bases, and 15 bases separated the two germline ends. The CDR3 here is CASSQPRTSRNEKLFF. In DNA, the CDR3 is TGCGCCAGCAGCCAGCCCCGGACTTCCCGTAATGAAAAACTGTTTTTT.

The chain employs TRBV21-1 and TRBJ1-2; TRBD1, the table's D call, was not compared with the DNA. TRBV21-1 constitutes a pseudogene. The CDR3 is made up of 17 amino acids. The CDR3, as DNA: TGTGCCAGCAGCAAACGACAGGGGGCTCTCCCCGGATATGGCTACACCTTC. Translated, it gives CASSKRQGALPGYGYTF.

The chain couples TRBV5-1 to TRBJ2-5; 11 nucleotides line up with TRBD2. This CDR3 has 15 residues. Trimming took 3 bases from V and 5 from J; bases not matched to a gene: 6. In germline, CDR1 is SGHRS, CDR2 YFSETQ. For the CDR3, the DNA is TGCGCCAGCAGCTCAACTAGCGGGGGAGGGGAGACCCAGTACTTC. This gives the protein CASSSTSGGGETQYF. The complete variable domain, with remaining parts taken from reference TRBV5-1 and TRBJ2-5, reads KAGVTQTPRYLIKTRGQQVTLSCSPISGHRSVSWYQQTPGQGLQFLFEYFSETQRNKGNFPGRFSGRQFSNSRSEMNVSTLELGDSALYLCASSSTSGGGETQYFGPGTRLLVL.

CDR3 in amino acids: CASSQSDRNEQYF. In DNA form, the CDR3 reads TGCGCCAGCAGCCAAAGTGACAGAAACGAGCAGTACTTC. This chain links TRBV4-1 with TRBJ2-7; tentatively, D is TRBD1 (5 bases). The CDR3 has 13 amino acids. V gave up 2 bases and J gave up 5 bases, with 10 bases separating them. The germline V gene encodes CDR1 MGHRA and CDR2 YSYEKL.

This chain connects TRBV28 to TRBJ1-6, with no clear D. Germline loops: CDR1 MDHEN, CDR2 SYDVKM. The ends were cut back, 2 bases at V and 11 bases at J, with 16 bases in the middle. The CDR3 is 15 amino acids. This chain's CDR3 is CASSLRRENLAPLHF. In nucleotides, the CDR3 is TGTGCCAGCAGTTTAAGGAGGGAAAACCTCGCACCCCTCCACTTT.

The chain combines TRBV7-2 with TRBJ2-3; 9 bases agree with TRBD1. V lost 4 bases and J lost 4; bases outside the gene matches: 6. From germline, CDR1 is SGHTA and CDR2 FQGNSA. The length of the CDR3 is 15 residues. CDR3 coding DNA: TGTGCCAGCAGCTCTCCGGGACAGGGCTCAGATACGCAGTATTTT. Amino acid sequence: CASSSPGQGSDTQYF.

In its sample, this clone was seen a few times. This rearrangement joins TRBV18 to TRBJ1-5, with 9 positions matching TRBD1. The germline CDR1 and CDR2 sequences are KGHSH and LQKENI. CDR3 length equals 16 residues. The ends lost 3 bases at V and 0 bases at J; junction bases unmatched: 3. The CDR3 here is CASSPGTGYSNQPQHF. The CDR3 coding sequence is TGTGCCAGCTCACCCGGGACAGGGTATAGCAATCAGCCCCAGCATTTT.

The chain combines TRBV3-1 (or the pseudogene TRBV3-2) with TRBJ2-7, with a tentative D call TRBD1 (5 bases). CDR3 length: 14 amino acids. Between the trimmed V and J ends, which lost 3 bases and 8 bases, there was a span of 17 bases. The germline V gene encodes CDR1 LGHDT and CDR2 YNNKEL (reference sequence). CDR3 sequence: CASSQGLTAPQQYF. For the CDR3, the DNA is TGTGCCAGCAGCCAGGGGCTGACAGCCCCTCAGCAGTACTTC.

The chain uses TRBV9 and TRBJ2-3, with a possible D match to TRBD1 (6 bases). Trimming took off 6 bases at V and 6 bases at J, with 20 bases between the two ends. CDR3 size: 15 residues. The germline V gene has CDR1 SGDLS and CDR2 YYNGEE. The CDR3 spells CASTPEDRTWDTQYF. CDR3 nucleotides: TGTGCCAGCACCCCCGAGGACAGAACTTGGGATACGCAGTATTTT. Full variable domain (missing parts from reference TRBV9 and TRBJ2-3): DSGVTQTPKHLITATGQRVTLRCSPRSGDLSVYWYQQSLDQGLQFLIQYYNGEERAKGNILERFSAQQFPDLHSELNLSSLELGDSALYFCASTPEDRTWDTQYFGPGTRLTVL.

The chain links TRBV7-2 to TRBJ2-7; 9 bases map to TRBD1. The CDR3 extends over 14 amino acids. The germline V gene encodes CDR1 SGHTA and CDR2 FQGNSA. J gave up 3 bases and V 7 bases, and 7 bases lay outside the gene matches. CDR3 nucleotide sequence: TGTGCCAGCACTCCGGGACAGGGTCTCTACGAGCAGTACTTC. Residues: CASTPGQGLYEQYF.

This chain uses TRBV6-6 with TRBJ1-4; weak D call: TRBD1 (6 bases). The germline CDR1 and CDR2 sequences are MNHNY and SVGAGI (reference sequence). The CDR3 extends over 18 amino acids. Trimming took off 5 bases at V and 10 bases at J, with 29 bases between the two ends. CDR3 region: CASSQQGEFLGPGGKLFF. DNA for the CDR3: TGTGCCAGCAGTCAACAGGGAGAGTTCCTCGGGCCCGGTGGAAAACTGTTTTTT.

The chain joins TRBV27 to TRBJ1-2; D is perhaps TRBD1 (6 bases). The CDR3 is 12 residues long. Trimming took 4 bases from V and 8 from J, leaving 11 bases between them. Germline CDR1 is MNHEY and CDR2 is SMNVEV (reference sequence). The CDR3 coding sequence is TGTGCCAGCAGTTCCCGACAGGCGGGCTACACCTTC. Translating gives CASSSRQAGYTF.

About this clone itself: An end of the junction does not agree with germline; a read error may underlie this. This sequence joins TRBV12-3 or TRBV12-4 and TRBJ2-4; 10 positions match TRBD2. The CDR3 contains 13 residues. CDR3 residues: CASSWVSGGNMDF. In DNA form, the CDR3 reads TGTGCCAGCAGTTGGGTTAGCGGGGGGAATATGGACTTC.

This chain joins TRBV10-3 and TRBJ1-1, with 7 bases that match TRBD1. Germline V CDR1 and CDR2: ENHRY, SYGVKD. The CDR3 contains 14 residues. The ends lost 6 bases at V and 2 bases at J; junction bases unmatched: 6. CDR3 DNA: TGTGCCATCAGGGGGGGACAGACTAACACTGAAGCTTTCTTT. It translates to CAIRGGQTNTEAFF.

This clone was observed at least ten times. This sequence joins TRBV11-2 and TRBJ1-2, with a possible D match to TRBD1 (6 bases). Germline V CDR1 and CDR2: SGHAT, FQNNGV. This CDR3 comprises 13 residues. Trimming cost V 5 bases and J 2 bases, with 9 bases left between them. The CDR3: CASSPQGNYGYTF. The DNA of the CDR3 is TGTGCCAGCAGCCCTCAGGGGAACTATGGCTACACCTTC.

The rearrangement joins TRBV24-1 to TRBJ2-2; D remains unclear. This CDR3 has 13 amino acids. Trimming removed 5 bases from V and 1 base from J, with 4 bases in between. The V gene's germline CDR1 is KGHDR and CDR2 SFDVKD. The CDR3 sequence: CATSVQNTGELFF. CDR3 coding DNA: TGTGCCACCAGTGTACAGAACACCGGGGAGCTGTTTTTT.

This chain uses TRBV24-1 with TRBJ1-5, with 10 bases matching TRBD1. The CDR3 totals 16 residues. The junction had 6 bases not matched to a gene; V was cut back by 4 bases and J by 4 bases. CDR1 is KGHDR, CDR2 SFDVKD, per germline. CDR3 DNA sequence: TGTGCCACCAGTGACGCTTGGACAGGGGGTAATCAGCCCCAGCATTTT. Amino acid sequence: CATSDAWTGGNQPQHF.

This chain connects TRBV4-3 to TRBJ2-3; 12 bases are shared with TRBD2. The germline gives CDR1 LGHNA, CDR2 YSLEER. The CDR3 runs to 16 residues. V lost 6 bases and J lost 2; bases outside the gene matches: 6. The CDR3 DNA sequence: TGCGCCAGCAGTTTGACTAGCGGGGGCCCCACAGATACGCAGTATTTT. Translated: CASSLTSGGPTDTQYF.

This clone was detected a few times. The chain is built from TRBV28 and TRBJ2-1; the match to TRBD1 covers 7 bases. Per germline, CDR1 MDHEN and CDR2 SYDVKM. This CDR3 region has 16 residues. The V segment lost 4 bases and the J segment 4 bases; nucleotides outside the gene matches: 10. The CDR3 DNA reads TGTGCCAGCAGTTCCCCCCCCGGACAGGCTTACAATGAGCAGTTCTTC. This translates into CASSSPPGQAYNEQFF.

The rearrangement joins TRBV28 to TRBJ2-7; 7 bases line up with TRBD1. This CDR3 is built from 18 residues. The trim removed 3 bases at V and 2 bases at J, leaving 16 bases unmatched. The V gene's germline CDR1 is MDHEN and CDR2 SYDVKM. DNA for the CDR3: TGTGCCAGCAGTTTTCCCCCTCCGGACAGGCCCCAAACCTACGAGCAGTACTTC. Residues: CASSFPPPDRPQTYEQYF.

The chain joins TRBV7-3 to TRBJ2-1; D might be TRBD1 (5 bases). Germline loops: CDR1 SGHTA, CDR2 FQGTGA. The V and J ends lost 1 base and 0 bases respectively, with 13 bases between them. The CDR3 loop spans 17 amino acids. This CDR3 reads CASSLIGMQGSYNEQFF. The CDR3 bases are TGTGCCAGCAGCTTAATAGGTATGCAGGGCTCCTACAATGAGCAGTTCTTC.

This chain connects TRBV30 to TRBJ1-1, with D uncertain. The CDR3 is 11 residues long. V gave up 5 bases and J gave up 3 bases, with 7 bases separating them. Germline V gene sequence: CDR1 GTSNPN, CDR2 SVGIG (reference sequence). The CDR3 reads CAWVEYTEAFF. Here the CDR3 DNA reads TGTGCCTGGGTCGAGTACACTGAAGCTTTCTTT.

The V call is TRBV30, the J call TRBJ2-1; no firm D call. The V gene's germline CDR1 is GTSNPN and CDR2 SVGIG (reference sequence). CDR3 length: 13 amino acids. Trimming removed 0 bases at V and 3 bases at J, with 6 bases between. In DNA, the CDR3 is TGTGCCTGGAGTGTACAAATCTACAATGAGCAGTTCTTC. It translates to CAWSVQIYNEQFF.